This TCR beta chain is drawn from a study of response to subunit inactivated influenza vaccine. Study-wide points: Authors suggested each seasonal influenza vaccination recruits few new T cells.

TCRdb re-analysed the RT-PCR reads in MiXCR, keeping a single row per CDR3 protein. This sample yields about 650,000 distinct CDR3 sequences, of which approximately 14% are seen a single time; more than 9% belongs to the top ten. This clonotype was seen many times. Its target is unknown. This CDR3 spans 13 amino acids. Trimming stripped 1 base from V and 0 bases from J, with 3 bases between. The germline V gene encodes CDR1 SGHTA and CDR2 FQGNSA. The sequencing here drew on PBMCs from blood, taken 11 to 12 days after vaccination. The chain uses TRBV7-2 and TRBJ1-2; unclear D gene. This receptor was obtained from a man aged 50-60 years who received an inactivated influenza vaccine. In nucleotides, the CDR3 is TGTGCCAGCAGCTTAGTGGCTAACTATGGCTACACCTTC. The encoded protein is CASSLVANYGYTF.